This T cell receptor beta chain originates from a study of T cell repertoires in cytomegalovirus infection. Overall study context: Public TCR beta signatures were indicative of both CMV infection and a matching HLA type. Study results and limitations: CMV carriers with the relevant HLA were identified by cumulative public TCR beta family frequency. CMV-specific HLA-C-restricted TCR beta clonotypes dominated the ex vivo response.

TCRdb redid the calling of the reads with MiXCR, one entry per CDR3 protein. Here the sample spans 200,000 to 300,000 distinct CDR3 sequences, roughly 6.5% being singletons. The sample holds many counts of this clonotype. Antigen specificity is unknown. The V gene lost 8 bases and the J gene lost 2 bases, with 9 bases spanning the gap. The CDR3 totals 12 residues. Germline CDR1 is SEHNR and CDR2 is FQNEAQ (reference sequence). This chain connects TRBV7-9 to TRBJ1-2; perhaps TRBD1 as D (5 bases). The TCR comes from a human donor in good health (CMV status not recorded). Some clones in this sample may be carry-over from other donors' samples. Sequenced input: PBMCs. The CDR3 nucleotides read TGTGCCAGCGTAGGGGTGAACTATGGCTACACCTTC. This gives the protein CASVGVNYGYTF.